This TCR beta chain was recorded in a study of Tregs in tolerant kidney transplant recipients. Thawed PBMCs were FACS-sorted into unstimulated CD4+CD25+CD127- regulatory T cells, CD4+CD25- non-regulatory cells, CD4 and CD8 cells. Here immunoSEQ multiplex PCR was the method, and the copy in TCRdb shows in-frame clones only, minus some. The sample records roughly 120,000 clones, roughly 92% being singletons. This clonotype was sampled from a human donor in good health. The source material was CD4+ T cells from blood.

The CDR3 DNA sequence: TGCGCCAGCAGTCGGGAGAGGGGCCAAGAGACCCAGTACTTC. Amino acids: CASSRERGQETQYF. The V gene is TRBV23-1, the J gene TRBJ2-5; D possibly matches TRBD1 or TRBD2 (5 bases each). TRBV23-1 is recorded as an ORF, its role being uncertain. Trimming took off 4 bases at V and 1 base at J, with 10 bases between the two ends. This CDR3 comprises 14 residues.